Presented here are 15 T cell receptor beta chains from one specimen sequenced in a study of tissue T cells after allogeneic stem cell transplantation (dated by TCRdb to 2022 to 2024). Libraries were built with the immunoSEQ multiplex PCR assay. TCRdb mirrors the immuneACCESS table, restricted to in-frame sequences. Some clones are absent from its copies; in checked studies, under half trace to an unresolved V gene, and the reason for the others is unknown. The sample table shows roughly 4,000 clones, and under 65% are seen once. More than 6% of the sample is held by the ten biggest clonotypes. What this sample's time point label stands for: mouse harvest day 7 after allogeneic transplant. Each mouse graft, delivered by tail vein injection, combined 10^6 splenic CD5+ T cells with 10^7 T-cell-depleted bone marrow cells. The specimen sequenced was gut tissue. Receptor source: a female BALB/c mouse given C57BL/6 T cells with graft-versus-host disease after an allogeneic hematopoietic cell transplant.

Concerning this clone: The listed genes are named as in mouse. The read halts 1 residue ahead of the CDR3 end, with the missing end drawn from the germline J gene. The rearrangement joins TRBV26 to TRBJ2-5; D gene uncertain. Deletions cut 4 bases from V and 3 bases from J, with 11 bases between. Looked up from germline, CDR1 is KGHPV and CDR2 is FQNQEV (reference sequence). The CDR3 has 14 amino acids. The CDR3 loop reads CASSQGVFQDTQYF. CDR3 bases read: TGTGCCAGCAGTCAGGGAGTTTTTCAAGACACCCAGTAC.

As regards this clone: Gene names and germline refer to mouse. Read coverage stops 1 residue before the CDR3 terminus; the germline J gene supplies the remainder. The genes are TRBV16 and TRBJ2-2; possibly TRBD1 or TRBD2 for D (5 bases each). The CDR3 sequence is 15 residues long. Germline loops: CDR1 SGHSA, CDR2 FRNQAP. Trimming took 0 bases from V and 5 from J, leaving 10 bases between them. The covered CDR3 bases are TGTGCAAGCAGCTTAGACGGGGCGGGGACCGGGCAGCTCTAC. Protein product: CASSLDGAGTGQLY. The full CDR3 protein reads CASSLDGAGTGQLYF. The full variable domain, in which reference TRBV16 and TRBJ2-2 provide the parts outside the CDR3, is NAGVIQTPRHKVTGKGQEATLWCEPISGHSAVFWYRQTIVQGLEFLTYFRNQAPIDDSGMPKERFSAQMPNQSHSTLKIQSTQPQDSAVYLCASSLDGAGTGQLYFGEGSKLTVL.

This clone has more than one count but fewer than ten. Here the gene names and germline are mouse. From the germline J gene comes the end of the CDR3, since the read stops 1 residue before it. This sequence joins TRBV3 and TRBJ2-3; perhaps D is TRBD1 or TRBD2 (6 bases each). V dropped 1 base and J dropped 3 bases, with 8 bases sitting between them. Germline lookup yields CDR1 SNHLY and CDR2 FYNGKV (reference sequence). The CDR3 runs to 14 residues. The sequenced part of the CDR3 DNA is TGTGCCAGCAGCTTAGTAGGGGGGGCAGAAACGCTGTAT. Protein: CASSLVGGAETLY. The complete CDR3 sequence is CASSLVGGAETLYF.

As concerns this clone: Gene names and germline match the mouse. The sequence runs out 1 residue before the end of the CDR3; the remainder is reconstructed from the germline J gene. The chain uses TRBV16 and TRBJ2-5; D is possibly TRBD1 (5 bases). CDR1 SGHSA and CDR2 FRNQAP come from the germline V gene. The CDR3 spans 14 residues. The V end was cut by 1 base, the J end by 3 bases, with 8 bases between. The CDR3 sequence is CASSLAGSQDTQYF. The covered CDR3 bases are TGTGCAAGCAGCTTAGCAGGGTCTCAAGACACCCAGTAC.

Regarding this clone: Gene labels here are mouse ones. The covered CDR3 bases are TGTGCCAGCGGTGCCCCGGGACAGGGAAATAATTCGCCCCTCTAC. Translating it yields CASGAPGQGNNSPLY. The whole CDR3 region reads CASGAPGQGNNSPLYF. This chain links TRBV13-2 with TRBJ1-6, with 9 bases lining up with TRBD1. Coverage ceases 1 residue before the CDR3 finishes, and the germline J gene fills in the end. TRBJ1-6 is marked as an open reading frame, function uncertain. This CDR3 comprises 16 residues. CDR1 and CDR2 (germline): NNHNN, SYGAGS (reference sequence). Losses at the gene ends were 3 bases for V and 5 bases for J; bases not matched to a gene: 6.

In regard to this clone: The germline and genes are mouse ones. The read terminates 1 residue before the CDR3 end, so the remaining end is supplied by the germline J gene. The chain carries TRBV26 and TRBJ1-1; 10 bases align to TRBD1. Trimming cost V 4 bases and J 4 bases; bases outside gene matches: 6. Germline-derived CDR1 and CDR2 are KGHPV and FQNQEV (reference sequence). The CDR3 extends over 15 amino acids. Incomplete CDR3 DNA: TGTGCCAGCAGTCCGGGACAGGGGTTGAGCACAGAAGTCTTC. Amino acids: CASSPGQGLSTEVF. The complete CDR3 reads CASSPGQGLSTEVFF.

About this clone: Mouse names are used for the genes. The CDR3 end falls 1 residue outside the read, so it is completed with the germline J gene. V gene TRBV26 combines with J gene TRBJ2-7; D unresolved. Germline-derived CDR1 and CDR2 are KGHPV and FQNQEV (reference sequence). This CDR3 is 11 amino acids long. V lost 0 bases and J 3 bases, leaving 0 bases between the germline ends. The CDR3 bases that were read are TGTGCCAGCAGTCTGTCCTATGAACAGTAC. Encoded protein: CASSLSYEQY. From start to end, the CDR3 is CASSLSYEQYF.

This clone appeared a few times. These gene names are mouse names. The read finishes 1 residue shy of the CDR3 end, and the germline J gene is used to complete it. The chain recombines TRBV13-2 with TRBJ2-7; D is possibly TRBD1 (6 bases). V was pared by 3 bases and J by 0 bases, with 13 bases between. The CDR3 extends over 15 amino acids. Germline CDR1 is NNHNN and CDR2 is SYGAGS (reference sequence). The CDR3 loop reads CASGVPGHSSYEQYF. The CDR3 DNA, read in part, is TGTGCCAGCGGTGTCCCGGGACATAGCTCCTATGAACAGTAC.

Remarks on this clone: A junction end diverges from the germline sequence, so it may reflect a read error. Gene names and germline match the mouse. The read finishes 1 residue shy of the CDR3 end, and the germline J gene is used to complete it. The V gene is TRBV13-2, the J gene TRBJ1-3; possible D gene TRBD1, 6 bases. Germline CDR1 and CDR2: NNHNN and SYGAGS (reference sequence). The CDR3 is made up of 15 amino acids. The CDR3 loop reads CARGEPGAGGNTLYF. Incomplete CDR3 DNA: TGTGCCCGCGGTGAGCCGGGGGCGGGGGGAAATACGCTCTAT.

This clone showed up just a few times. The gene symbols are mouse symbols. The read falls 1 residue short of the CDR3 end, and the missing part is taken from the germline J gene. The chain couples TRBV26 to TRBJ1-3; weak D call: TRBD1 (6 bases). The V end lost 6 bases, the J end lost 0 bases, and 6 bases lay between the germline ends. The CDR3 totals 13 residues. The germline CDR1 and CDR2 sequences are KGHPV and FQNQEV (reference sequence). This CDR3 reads CASRQGSGNTLYF. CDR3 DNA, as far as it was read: TGTGCCAGCAGACAGGGTTCTGGAAATACGCTCTAT.

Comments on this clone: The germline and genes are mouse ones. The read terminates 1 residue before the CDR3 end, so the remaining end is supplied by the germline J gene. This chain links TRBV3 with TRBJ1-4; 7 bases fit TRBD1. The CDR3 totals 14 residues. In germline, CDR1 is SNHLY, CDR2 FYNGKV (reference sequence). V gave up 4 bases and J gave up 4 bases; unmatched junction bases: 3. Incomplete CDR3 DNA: TGTGCCAGCAGCTCCGGGACAGACAACGAAAGATTATTT. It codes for CASSSGTDNERLF. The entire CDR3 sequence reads CASSSGTDNERLFF.

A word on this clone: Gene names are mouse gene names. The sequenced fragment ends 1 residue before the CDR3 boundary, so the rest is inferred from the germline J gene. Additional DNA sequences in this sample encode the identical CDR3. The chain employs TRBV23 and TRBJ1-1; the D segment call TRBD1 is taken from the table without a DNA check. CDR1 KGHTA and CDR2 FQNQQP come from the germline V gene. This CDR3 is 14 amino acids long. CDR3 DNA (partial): TGCTCCAGCAGCCCGGGACAGGCAAACACAGAAGTCTTC. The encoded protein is CSSSPGQANTEVF. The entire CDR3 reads CSSSPGQANTEVFF.

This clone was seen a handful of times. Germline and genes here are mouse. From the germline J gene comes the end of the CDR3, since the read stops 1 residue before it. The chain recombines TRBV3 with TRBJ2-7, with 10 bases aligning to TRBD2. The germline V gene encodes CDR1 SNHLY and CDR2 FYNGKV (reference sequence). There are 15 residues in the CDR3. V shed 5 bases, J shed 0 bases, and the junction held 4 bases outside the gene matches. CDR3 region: CASSVNWGGSYEQYF. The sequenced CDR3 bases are TGTGCCAGCAGCGTTAACTGGGGGGGCTCCTATGAACAGTAC.

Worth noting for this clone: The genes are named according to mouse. The CDR3 here is CASSPTGRVTEVFF. The covered CDR3 bases are TGTGCCAGCAGTCCAACGGGCCGGGTCACAGAAGTCTTC. This chain links TRBV26 with TRBJ1-1; D is undetermined. With the read ending 1 residue before the CDR3 end, the germline J gene is used to fill in that end. Looked up from germline, CDR1 is KGHPV and CDR2 is FQNQEV (reference sequence). This CDR3 has 14 amino acids. Trimming shortened V by 4 bases and J by 4 bases, and 13 bases separated the two germline ends.

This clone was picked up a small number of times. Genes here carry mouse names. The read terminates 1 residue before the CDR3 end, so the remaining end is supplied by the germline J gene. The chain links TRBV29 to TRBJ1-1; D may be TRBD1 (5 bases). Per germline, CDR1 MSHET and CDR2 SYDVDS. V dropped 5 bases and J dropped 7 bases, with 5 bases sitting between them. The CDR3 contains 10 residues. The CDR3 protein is CASSQGEVFF. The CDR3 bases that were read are TGTGCTAGCAGTCAGGGAGAAGTCTTC.